The rows below give T cell receptor beta chains drawn from one sample of a study of blood T cell repertoires in COVID-19. Sequencing used immunoSEQ multiplex PCR; TCRdb keeps in-frame clones, though not all of them. Of 250,000 to 350,000 clones listed, approximately 83% were seen once; the top ten hold 3.5% to 5.5%. Sequencing used PBMCs or T cells enriched from blood (not recorded which). These receptors all stem from a woman aged 25 to 39 who had recovered from COVID-19. The CDR3 runs from the conserved cysteine through the conserved F or W. The D gene is left open where the match is weak. Only some rows state a clone size, as once, few, many or a class for expanded clones.

size	J	V	D	CDR3	DNA
few	TRBJ1-4	TRBV28	TRBD1	CAGQGTNEKLFF	TGTGCCGGACAGGGAACCAATGAAAAACTGTTTTTT
few	TRBJ2-5	TRBV14	TRBD2	CASSLGLAGGGETQYF	TGTGCCAGCAGCCTCGGACTAGCGGGAGGAGGAGAGACCCAGTACTTC
NA	TRBJ1-2	TRBV5-5	NA	CASSVTELWGYTF	TGTGCCAGCAGCGTAACAGAGTTATGGGGCTACACCTTC
NA	TRBJ1-6	TRBV6-4	NA	CASSDDSNSPLHF	TGTGCCAGCAGTGACGACAGTAATTCACCCCTCCACTTT
NA	TRBJ1-1	TRBV27	NA	CASSLVERSAEAFF	TGTGCCAGCAGTTTAGTCGAAAGGAGCGCTGAAGCTTTCTTT
NA	TRBJ2-4	TRBV28	NA	CASMSPKFKNIQYF	TGTGCCAGCATGTCCCCAAAATTTAAAAACATTCAGTACTTC
NA	TRBJ1-1	TRBV27	NA	CASSTGYTEAFF	TGTGCCAGCAGTACAGGGTACACTGAAGCTTTCTTT
NA	TRBJ1-3	TRBV6-5	NA	CASSYERSSGNTIYF	TGTGCCAGCAGTTACGAACGGAGCTCTGGAAACACCATATATTTT
few	TRBJ1-6	TRBV30	NA	CAWSVSGDNSPLHF	TGTGCCTGGAGTGTATCGGGGGATAATTCACCCCTCCACTTT
NA	TRBJ1-2	TRBV30	NA	CAWRVTSNYGYTF	TGTGCCTGGAGGGTAACATCTAACTATGGCTACACCTTC
NA	TRBJ1-3	TRBV3-1/TRBV3-2	NA	CASSQRTTSGEGNTIYF	TGTGCCAGCAGCCAAAGAACGACTTCGGGGGAGGGAAACACCATATATTTT
NA	TRBJ2-5	TRBV9	NA	CASSEGVARGEETQYF	TGTGCCAGCAGCGAGGGGGTCGCGAGGGGAGAGGAGACCCAGTACTTC
NA	TRBJ2-3	TRBV11-3	TRBD2	CASSTGGGPTDTQYF	TGTGCCAGCAGCACCGGGGGGGGGCCCACAGATACGCAGTATTTT
NA	TRBJ1-1	TRBV10-2	TRBD1	CASRGGDRGKEAFF	TGCGCCAGCAGGGGGGGGGACAGGGGAAAGGAAGCTTTCTTT
NA	TRBJ1-4	TRBV27	NA	CASSLSLTASAVNEKLFF	TGTGCCAGCAGTTTGTCCCTGACAGCATCCGCTGTTAATGAAAAACTGTTTTTT
NA	TRBJ2-6	TRBV19	TRBD1	CASSIKGTERYSGANVLTF	TGTGCCAGTAGTATAAAGGGGACAGAACGATACTCTGGGGCCAACGTCCTGACTTTC
NA	TRBJ2-2	TRBV5-1	TRBD1	CASSPQGQGYAGELFF	TGCGCCAGCAGCCCACAAGGACAGGGGTATGCCGGGGAGCTGTTTTTT
NA	TRBJ2-7	TRBV7-2	NA	CASSLIQDYEQYF	TGTGCCAGCAGCTTAATACAGGACTACGAGCAGTACTTC
NA	TRBJ2-7	TRBV7-6	TRBD1	CASSLRTGYYEQYF	TGTGCCAGCAGCTTAAGGACAGGGTACTACGAGCAGTACTTC
NA	TRBJ2-7	TRBV20-1	TRBD1	CSASRDRGSHEQYF	TGCAGTGCTAGTAGGGACAGGGGTTCCCACGAGCAGTACTTC
NA	TRBJ2-2	TRBV2	TRBD2	CASSPGLAVSSNTGELFF	TGTGCCAGCAGCCCGGGACTAGCGGTCTCATCGAACACCGGGGAGCTGTTTTTT
NA	TRBJ1-3	TRBV14	TRBD1	CASSQGQGAKGNTIYF	TGTGCCAGCAGCCAAGGACAGGGTGCGAAGGGAAACACCATATATTTT
NA	TRBJ1-5	TRBV5-1	NA	CASREGGASGQPQHF	TGCGCCAGCAGGGAGGGGGGGGCCTCAGGTCAGCCCCAGCATTTT
NA	TRBJ2-4	TRBV27	NA	CASSYTGLAKNIQYF	TGTGCCAGCAGTTACACAGGGTTAGCCAAAAACATTCAGTACTTC
few	TRBJ1-4	TRBV10-1	NA	CASSGGPEGKLFF	TGCGCCAGCAGTGGAGGGCCAGAGGGAAAACTGTTTTTT
NA	TRBJ2-7	TRBV5-4	NA	CASSLVRHGLGFTSYEQYF	TGTGCCAGCAGCTTGGTCCGACATGGATTAGGTTTTACGTCCTACGAGCAGTACTTC